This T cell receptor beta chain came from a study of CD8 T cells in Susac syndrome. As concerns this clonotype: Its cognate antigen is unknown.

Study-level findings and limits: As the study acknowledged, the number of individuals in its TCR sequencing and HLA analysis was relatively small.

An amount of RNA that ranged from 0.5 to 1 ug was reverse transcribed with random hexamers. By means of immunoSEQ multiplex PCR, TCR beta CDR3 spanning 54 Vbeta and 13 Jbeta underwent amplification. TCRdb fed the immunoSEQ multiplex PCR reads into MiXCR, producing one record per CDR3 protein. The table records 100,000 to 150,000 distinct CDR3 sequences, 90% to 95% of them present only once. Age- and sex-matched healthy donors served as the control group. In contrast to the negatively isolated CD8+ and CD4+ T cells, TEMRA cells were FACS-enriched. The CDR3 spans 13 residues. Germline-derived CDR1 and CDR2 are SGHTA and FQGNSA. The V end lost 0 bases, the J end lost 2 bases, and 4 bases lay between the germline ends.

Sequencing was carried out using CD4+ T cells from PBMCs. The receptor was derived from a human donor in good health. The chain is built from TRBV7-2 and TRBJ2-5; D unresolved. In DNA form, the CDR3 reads TGTGCCAGCAGCTTAGCCAGACAAGAGACCCAGTACTTC. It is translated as CASSLARQETQYF.